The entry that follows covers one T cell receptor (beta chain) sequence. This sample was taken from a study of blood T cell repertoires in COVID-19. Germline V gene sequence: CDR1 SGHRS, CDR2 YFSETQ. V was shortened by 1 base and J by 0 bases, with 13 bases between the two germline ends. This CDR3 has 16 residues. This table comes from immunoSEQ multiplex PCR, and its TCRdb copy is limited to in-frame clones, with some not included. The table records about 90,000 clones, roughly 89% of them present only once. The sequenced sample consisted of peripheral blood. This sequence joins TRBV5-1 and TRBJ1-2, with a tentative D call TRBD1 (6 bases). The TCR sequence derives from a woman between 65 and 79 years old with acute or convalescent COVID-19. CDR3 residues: CASSLKGTKANYGYTF. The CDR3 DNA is TGCGCCAGCAGCTTGAAGGGGACAAAAGCTAACTATGGCTACACCTTC. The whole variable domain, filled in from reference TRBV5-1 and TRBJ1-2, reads KAGVTQTPRYLIKTRGQQVTLSCSPISGHRSVSWYQQTPGQGLQFLFEYFSETQRNKGNFPGRFSGRQFSNSRSEMNVSTLELGDSALYLCASSLKGTKANYGYTFGSGTRLTVV.